This T cell receptor (beta chain) derives from a study of cytomegalovirus exposure and HLA in healthy donors. Findings and limits, study-wide: In a later analysis, at a false discovery rate of 0.05, over 15,000 TCR beta sequences matched HLA alleles.

Looked up from germline, CDR1 is LGHNA and CDR2 is YNFKEQ. Trimming at V came to 4 bases and at J to 11 bases, leaving 12 bases not matched to a gene. This CDR3 is 15 amino acids long. Worth noting for this clone: Antigen: not known.

PCR primers comprised 60 Vbeta and 13 Jbeta primers. Sequenced by immunoSEQ multiplex PCR; TCRdb stores in-frame clones only, minus some. The table shows some 120,000 clones, with over 65% occurring only once. This clonotype was obtained from a man between 18 and 29 years old in good health and CMV-seronegative. Sequencing used PBMCs. V usage is TRBV4-2 and J usage is TRBJ2-5; the match to TRBD1 covers 11 bases. In DNA form, the CDR3 reads TGTGCCAGCAGCCCCGAAGGACAGGGGGCTCGAGAGCAGTACTTC. It codes for CASSPEGQGAREQYF.